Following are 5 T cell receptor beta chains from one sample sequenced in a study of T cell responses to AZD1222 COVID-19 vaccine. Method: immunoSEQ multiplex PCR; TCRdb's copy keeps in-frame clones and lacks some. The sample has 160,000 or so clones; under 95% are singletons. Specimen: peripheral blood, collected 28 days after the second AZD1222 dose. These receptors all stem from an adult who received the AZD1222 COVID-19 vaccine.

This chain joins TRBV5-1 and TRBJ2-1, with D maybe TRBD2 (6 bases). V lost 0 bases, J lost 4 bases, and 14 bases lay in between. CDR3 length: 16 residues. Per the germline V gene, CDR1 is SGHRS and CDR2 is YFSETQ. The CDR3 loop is CASSLGWDGGYNEQFF. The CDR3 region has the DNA TGCGCCAGCAGCTTGGGTTGGGACGGGGGTTACAATGAGCAGTTCTTC.

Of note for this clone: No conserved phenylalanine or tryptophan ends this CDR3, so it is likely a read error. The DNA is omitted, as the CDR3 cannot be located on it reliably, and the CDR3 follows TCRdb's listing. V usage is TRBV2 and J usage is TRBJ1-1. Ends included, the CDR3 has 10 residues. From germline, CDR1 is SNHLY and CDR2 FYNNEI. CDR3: CASSLTRTVM.

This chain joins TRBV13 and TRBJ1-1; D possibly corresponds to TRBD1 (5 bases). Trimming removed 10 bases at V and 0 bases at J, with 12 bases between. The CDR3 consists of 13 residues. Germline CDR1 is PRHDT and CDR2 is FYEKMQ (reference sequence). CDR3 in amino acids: CATCQGLNTEAFF. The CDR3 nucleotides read TGTGCCACCTGTCAGGGCTTGAACACTGAAGCTTTCTTT.

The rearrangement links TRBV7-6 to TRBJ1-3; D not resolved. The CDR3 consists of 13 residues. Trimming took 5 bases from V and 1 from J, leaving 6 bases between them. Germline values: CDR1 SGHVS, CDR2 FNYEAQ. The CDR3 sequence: CASSHPSGNTIYF. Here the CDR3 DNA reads TGTGCCAGCAGCCATCCATCTGGAAACACCATATATTTT.

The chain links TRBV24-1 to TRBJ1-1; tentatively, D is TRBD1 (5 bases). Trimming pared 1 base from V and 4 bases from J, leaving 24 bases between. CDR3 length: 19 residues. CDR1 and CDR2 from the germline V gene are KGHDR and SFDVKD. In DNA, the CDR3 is TGTGCCACCAGTGATTTTGCTCCTGATAGGGGACCCACAGGCACTGAAGCTTTCTTT. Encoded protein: CATSDFAPDRGPTGTEAFF.